This TCR beta chain derives from a study of blood T cell repertoires in COVID-19. As for the study in general: From the United States, Italy and Spain came samples of acute and convalescent COVID-19.

Some clones are missing from TCRdb's copy, which holds only in-frame ones; the method was immunoSEQ multiplex PCR. The repertoire holds more than 80,000 clones, around 85% seen once, with approximately 3% in the top ten. Germline loops: CDR1 KGHSH, CDR2 LQKENI. Trimming left V 1 base short and J 8 bases short, with 15 bases between. The CDR3 is made up of 16 amino acids. The sequence was collected from a woman of 80 years or more with COVID-19, enrolled during active disease. This chain uses TRBV18 with TRBJ1-6, with no clear D. The sequenced sample was peripheral blood. Here the CDR3 DNA reads TGTGCCAGCTCACCACTTTCGGAGACGTGGGATTCACCCCTCCACTTT. As protein: CASSPLSETWDSPLHF.